A single sample is the source of the 9 T cell receptor beta chains below, sequenced in a study of blood T cell repertoires in COVID-19. The repertoire was sequenced with immunoSEQ multiplex PCR; TCRdb's copy has only in-frame clones and lacks some. This sample has 400,000 or so clones, with 70% to 90% found just once. The specimen sequenced was peripheral blood. These receptors came from a man younger than 30 with COVID-19, enrolled during active disease.

The CDR3: CAWSAEQGNTEAFF. DNA of the CDR3: TGTGCCTGGAGTGCCGAACAGGGTAACACTGAAGCTTTCTTT. The chain couples TRBV30 to TRBJ1-1, with D possibly matching TRBD1 (6 bases). The V gene lost 1 base and the J gene lost 2 bases, with 11 bases spanning the gap. The germline V gene has CDR1 GTSNPN and CDR2 SVGIG (reference sequence). This CDR3 contains 14 residues.

With regard to this clone: A read error may produce the germline difference seen at one junction end. The V call is TRBV5-6, the J call TRBJ2-7; 9 bases line up with TRBD2. The germline V gene has CDR1 SGHDT and CDR2 YYEEEE. The CDR3 has 14 residues. This chain's CDR3 is CASRGLASSHEQYF. The DNA of the CDR3 is TGTGCCAGCAGGGGACTAGCTTCCTCCCACGAGCAGTACTTC.

The J gene is TRBJ1-2, the V gene TRBV3-1 (or the pseudogene TRBV3-2); possibly TRBD1 for D (6 bases). The germline CDR1 and CDR2 sequences are LGHDT and YNNKEL (reference sequence). The CDR3 totals 17 residues. Trimming shortened V by 1 base and J by 0 bases, and 15 bases separated the two germline ends. The CDR3 DNA reads as TGTGCCAGCAGCCAAGTCTTCGGACAGACGGCTAACTATGGCTACACCTTC. This translates into CASSQVFGQTANYGYTF.

This clone was seen more than once but under ten times. This chain links TRBV9 with TRBJ2-1, with 10 bases fitting TRBD2. Trimming took 5 bases from V and 2 from J; bases not matched to a gene: 7. The CDR3 consists of 16 residues. Germline values: CDR1 SGDLS, CDR2 YYNGEE. CDR3 coding DNA: TGTGCCAGCAGTTCTAGCGGGGGCCTCCCCTACAATGAGCAGTTCTTC. Protein sequence: CASSSSGGLPYNEQFF.

CDR3 residues: CASSQNTRVGTIQETQYF. The CDR3 nucleotides read TGTGCCAGCTCACAGAACACCCGAGTTGGGACAATCCAAGAGACCCAGTACTTC. The chain uses TRBV18 and TRBJ2-5, with D possibly TRBD1 on 6 matching bases. The CDR3 consists of 18 residues. Germline assignment: CDR1 KGHSH and CDR2 LQKENI. The ends were cut back, 4 bases at V and 1 base at J, with 22 bases in the middle.

The CDR3 protein is CASSYRLASTYEQYF. The CDR3 DNA is TGTGCCAGCAGTTATAGACTAGCGTCGACCTACGAGCAGTACTTC. The genes are TRBV11-1 and TRBJ2-7; 8 bases line up with TRBD2. Trimming at V came to 6 bases and at J to 2 bases, leaving 9 bases not matched to a gene. The CDR3 length is 15 residues. Germline CDR1 and CDR2: SGHAT and FQDESV (reference sequence).

V is TRBV3-1 (or the pseudogene TRBV3-2) and J is TRBJ2-7; tentatively, D is TRBD2 (5 bases). The germline V and J ends were trimmed by 4 bases and 5 bases, with 18 bases remaining between them. The CDR3 sequence is 15 residues long. Germline assignment: CDR1 LGHDT and CDR2 YNNKEL (reference sequence). The CDR3 protein is CASSPPAGGFNEQYF. The CDR3 nucleotides are TGTGCCAGCAGCCCCCCCGCGGGCGGTTTTAACGAGCAGTACTTC.

This chain joins TRBV9 and TRBJ1-2; 7 bases are a match to TRBD1. This CDR3 is 15 amino acids long. Per the germline V gene, CDR1 is SGDLS and CDR2 is YYNGEE. V shed 4 bases and J 5 bases; nucleotides not matched to a gene: 11. The CDR3 is CASSQDGTVTYGYTF. The CDR3 coding sequence is TGTGCCAGCAGCCAAGATGGGACAGTAACTTATGGCTACACCTTC.

Details on this clone: With a much larger clone just one base away, this may be a read error. The chain has TRBV12-3 or TRBV12-4 and TRBJ2-7, with D perhaps matching TRBD1 (5 bases). This CDR3 region has 13 residues. V was pared by 2 bases and J by 4 bases, with 9 bases between. The CDR3 reads CASSLSTVYEQYF. CDR3 bases: TGTGCCAGCAGTTTATCGACAGTATACGAGCAGTACTTC.